These 19 T cell receptor beta chains were sequenced from one sample in a study of early T cells in non-severe SARS-CoV-2 infection. MiXCR was run by TCRdb on the 5' RACE reads, yielding one entry per CDR3 protein. The sample has about 55,000 distinct CDR3 sequences; 14% to 15% are singletons. Sample: whole blood, taken at baseline. The receptors here all came from an adult who was a healthcare worker with PCR-confirmed SARS-CoV-2 infection or an uninfected control (not recorded which).

This clonotype was found a few times. V usage is TRBV10-1 and J usage is TRBJ2-7, with D perhaps given as TRBD1 or TRBD2 (5 bases each). V was trimmed by 2 bases and J by 0 bases, leaving 11 bases between them. The CDR3 extends over 15 amino acids. The germline V gene has CDR1 WNHNN and CDR2 SYGVQD (reference sequence). The CDR3 DNA sequence: TGCGCCAGCAGTGAGCGGGGCGAGAGCTCCTACGAGCAGTACTTC. This gives the protein CASSERGESSYEQYF.

The V call is TRBV10-2, the J call TRBJ2-5; D is uncertain. There are 13 residues in the CDR3. The germline V and J ends were trimmed by 2 bases and 5 bases, with 9 bases remaining between them. Germline V gives CDR1 WSHSY, CDR2 SAAADI. CDR3 loop: CASSEGRSETQYF. The CDR3 DNA reads as TGCGCCAGCAGTGAGGGCCGGTCGGAGACCCAGTACTTC.

This clonotype was observed a few times. Here the CDR3 DNA reads TGTGCCTGGAATTGGGGCCAGAACACCGGGGAGCTGTTTTTT. Protein product: CAWNWGQNTGELFF. V and J are TRBV30 and TRBJ2-2, with D tentatively TRBD1 (5 bases). CDR3 size: 14 residues. Trimming removed 4 bases from V and 1 base from J, with 10 bases in between. Germline V lookup: CDR1 GTSNPN, CDR2 SVGIG (reference sequence). Full variable domain (missing parts from reference TRBV30 and TRBJ2-2): SQTIHQWPATLVQPVGSPLSLECTVEGTSNPNLYWYRQAAGRGLQLLFYSVGIGQISSEVPQNLSASRPQDRQFILSSKKLLLSDSGFYLCAWNWGQNTGELFFGEGSRLTVL.

The chain combines TRBV6-6 with TRBJ2-5; 9 bases fit TRBD2. The CDR3 has 13 amino acids. J was trimmed by 6 bases and V by 7 bases; bases with no gene match: 6. Germline lookup yields CDR1 MNHNY and CDR2 SVGAGI (reference sequence). The CDR3 DNA is TGTGCCAGCATCCCTAGCGGGGAGAAGACCCAGTACTTC. This translates into CASIPSGEKTQYF.

The V gene is TRBV29-1, the J gene TRBJ1-1; TRBD1 might be the D (6 bases). Germline V gene data show CDR1 as SQVTM and CDR2 as ANQGSEA. V was pared by 1 base and J by 6 bases, with 9 bases between. There are 12 residues in the CDR3. CDR3 DNA: TGCAGCGTTGAAGGGGGGGCATCTGAAGCTTTCTTT. Its translation is CSVEGGASEAFF.

The table lists this clonotype with a few counts. This CDR3 is missing its conserved last phenylalanine or tryptophan, likely due to a read error. This chain connects TRBV13 to TRBJ1-6; TRBD1 aligns across 8 bases. The CDR3 sequence is 14 residues long. The V segment lost 5 bases and the J segment 10 bases; nucleotides outside the gene matches: 7. The germline V gene encodes CDR1 PRHDT and CDR2 FYEKMQ (reference sequence). CDR3 sequence (DNA): TGTGCCAGCAGCGAAAGGACAGGGCGCTCACCCCTCCACCTT. Protein product: CASSERTGRSPLHL.

This clonotype has more than one count but fewer than ten. The chain joins TRBV20-1 to TRBJ2-1; D gene uncertain. V lost 5 bases to trimming and J lost 9 bases, with 14 bases between them. There are 12 residues in the CDR3. Germline V gene lookup returns CDR1 DFQATT and CDR2 SNEGSKA (reference sequence). CDR3 sequence reads: CSASEGMGEQFF. CDR3 nucleotides: TGCAGTGCTTCAGAAGGGATGGGTGAGCAGTTCTTC.

This clonotype showed up just a few times. V is TRBV28 and J is TRBJ2-7; D remains unclear. The germline gives CDR1 MDHEN, CDR2 SYDVKM. The germline V and J ends were trimmed by 1 base and 6 bases, with 4 bases remaining between them. The CDR3 covers 11 residues. The CDR3 nucleotides read TGTGCCAGCAGTTTATCGGGCGAGCAGTACTTC. Encoded protein: CASSLSGEQYF.

The sample holds a few counts of this clonotype. The V call is TRBV5-1, the J call TRBJ2-7; D call uncertain. V was clipped by 0 bases and J by 6 bases, with 16 bases between them. CDR3 length equals 15 residues. CDR1 and CDR2 (germline): SGHRS, YFSETQ. The chain's CDR3 is CASSLDGRSSPEQYF. The CDR3 bases are TGCGCCAGCAGCTTGGATGGTAGAAGTTCCCCCGAGCAGTACTTC.

The V gene is TRBV28, the J gene TRBJ2-3; D is unclear. V lost 8 bases, J lost 0 bases, and 9 bases lay in between. The CDR3 covers 13 residues. Looked up from germline, CDR1 is MDHEN and CDR2 is SYDVKM. The CDR3 loop reads CASHTSSTDTQYF. In nucleotides, the CDR3 is TGTGCCAGCCACACTTCTAGCACAGATACGCAGTATTTT.

This clonotype appeared a few times. The chain uses TRBV15 and TRBJ1-2; D not certain. The CDR3 covers 12 residues. Trimming took off 1 base at V and 4 bases at J, with 4 bases between the two ends. The germline CDR1 and CDR2 sequences are LNHNV and YYDKDF (reference sequence). CDR3 nucleotides: TGTGCCACCAGCAGAGCCAGCTATGGCTACACCTTC. It yields the protein CATSRASYGYTF.

In this sample, this clonotype turned up a few times. This chain links TRBV7-2 with TRBJ1-1; 9 bases line up with TRBD1. CDR1 SGHTA and CDR2 FQGNSA come from the germline V gene. This CDR3 region has 14 residues. V shed 4 bases and J 5 bases; nucleotides not matched to a gene: 5. In DNA, the CDR3 is TGTGCCAGCAGCTCAGACAGGGGGTGGACTGAAGCTTTCTTT. It codes for CASSSDRGWTEAFF.

The rearrangement joins TRBV18 to TRBJ1-2, with D hard to call. CDR3 length equals 14 residues. The ends were cut back, 2 bases at V and 5 bases at J, with 12 bases in the middle. Per germline, CDR1 KGHSH and CDR2 LQKENI. The CDR3 region is CASSPGNGEYGYTF. The CDR3 bases are TGTGCCAGCTCACCAGGGAATGGGGAATATGGCTACACCTTC.

The CDR3 DNA follows: TGCGCCAGCTATCCTAGCGGGGCCCCCTACGAGCAGTACTTC. This gives the protein CASYPSGAPYEQYF. The chain uses TRBV5-1 and TRBJ2-7; 9 nucleotides line up with TRBD2. Germline V lookup: CDR1 SGHRS, CDR2 YFSETQ. After removal of 7 bases from V and 2 bases from J, the junction contained 7 bases not matched to a gene. The CDR3 has 14 residues.

J is TRBJ2-3 and V is TRBV28, with TRBD2 matching over 7 bases. Germline trimming cut 5 bases from V and 9 bases from J; bases unmatched to any gene: 8. The CDR3 contains 13 residues. CDR1 is MDHEN and CDR2 is SYDVKM in the germline V gene. In DNA, the CDR3 is TGTGCCAGCAGTAGCGGGAAACTCAGGACGCAGTATTTT. Residues: CASSSGKLRTQYF.

This clonotype was counted only a few times. The V gene is TRBV6-5, the J gene TRBJ1-1; no clear D. Trimming took off 2 bases at V and 4 bases at J, with 14 bases between the two ends. The CDR3 runs to 15 residues. Looked up from germline, CDR1 is MNHEY and CDR2 is SVGAGI. The CDR3: CASSYRRLLGTEAFF. The CDR3 DNA follows: TGTGCCAGCAGTTACCGGCGGTTACTCGGCACTGAAGCTTTCTTT.

Ten or more counts support this clonotype. V and J are TRBV24-1 and TRBJ2-2, with a weak D call TRBD2 (5 bases). Trimming shortened V by 5 bases and J by 6 bases, and 12 bases separated the two germline ends. Germline CDR1 is KGHDR and CDR2 is SFDVKD. The CDR3 has 14 amino acids. The CDR3 region is CATSATGWAGELFF. CDR3 nucleotide sequence: TGTGCCACCAGTGCAACGGGATGGGCCGGGGAGCTGTTTTTT.

The V and J genes are TRBV4-1 and TRBJ2-2; the D is unclear. V was clipped by 2 bases and J by 4 bases, with 8 bases between them. Germline values: CDR1 MGHRA, CDR2 YSYEKL. The CDR3 sequence is 14 residues long. The CDR3 sequence is CASSQQQFTGELFF. In DNA form, the CDR3 reads TGCGCCAGCAGCCAACAGCAGTTCACCGGGGAGCTGTTTTTT.

The genes are TRBV2 and TRBJ2-1; possibly TRBD1 or TRBD2 for D (5 bases each). CDR1 is SNHLY, CDR2 FYNNEI, per germline. The CDR3 covers 13 residues. The ends were cut back, 5 bases at V and 5 bases at J, with 10 bases in the middle. In nucleotides, the CDR3 is TGTGCCAGCAGTTGGGACCAGAACAATGAGCAGTTCTTC. The encoded protein is CASSWDQNNEQFF.